A single sample gave rise to the 20 T cell receptor beta chains below, sequenced in a study of CD8 T cells in ankylosing spondylitis. Study findings and constraints: It appeared that ankylosing spondylitis blood was characterized by a TCR beta motif of fewer than 10 highly homologous variants.

No antigens are known for them. TCRdb used MiXCR to reprocess the 5' RACE reads, holding one entry per CDR3 protein. The table records roughly 670,000 distinct CDR3 sequences, 19% of them present only once. The sequenced sample consisted of blood, either unsorted or a sorted T cell fraction (not recorded which). The receptors derive from a male donor with ankylosing spondylitis.

This CDR3 is CASRSFYDSRLSYEQYF. The CDR3 DNA is TGTGCCAGCAGGAGCTTTTATGACTCGAGGTTGTCGTACGAGCAGTACTTC. V is TRBV28 and J is TRBJ2-7; D is undetermined. Trimming took 6 bases from V and 4 from J, leaving 25 bases between them. CDR3 length: 17 residues. CDR1 is MDHEN and CDR2 is SYDVKM in the germline V gene.

The chain uses TRBV29-1 and TRBJ1-1, with 8 bases lining up with TRBD1. Per germline, CDR1 SQVTM and CDR2 ANQGSEA. This CDR3 is built from 12 residues. The ends lost 3 bases at V and 11 bases at J; junction bases unmatched: 8. The CDR3 protein is CSVEVDRVLAFF. Written as DNA, the CDR3 is TGCAGCGTTGAGGTGGACAGGGTTTTGGCTTTCTTT.

This clonotype was observed a few times. This chain connects TRBV12-3 or TRBV12-4 to TRBJ1-1; TRBD1 is a possible D gene (5 bases). The CDR3 is 14 amino acids. V lost 7 bases and J lost 4, with 16 bases in between. CDR3 loop: CASMGTQGVTEAFF. CDR3 coding DNA: TGTGCCAGCATGGGGACCCAGGGTGTCACTGAAGCTTTCTTT.

The chain recombines TRBV2 with TRBJ1-2; D not certain. This CDR3 has 12 residues. Between the trimmed V and J ends, which lost 3 bases and 6 bases, there was a span of 8 bases. Per germline, CDR1 SNHLY and CDR2 FYNNEI. CDR3: CASSDRRDGYTF. CDR3 DNA sequence: TGTGCCAGCAGTGACAGGCGTGATGGCTACACCTTC.

The sample holds a few counts of this clonotype. This chain joins TRBV12-3 or TRBV12-4 and TRBJ1-2; D is undetermined. V was clipped by 4 bases and J by 6 bases, with 9 bases between them. CDR3 length: 12 residues. The CDR3: CASSYVRHGYTF. CDR3 sequence (DNA): TGTGCCAGCAGTTACGTACGGCATGGCTACACCTTC.

A few counts support this clonotype. This chain uses TRBV5-1 with TRBJ1-5, with D tentatively TRBD1 (6 bases). The CDR3 is 15 amino acids. In germline, CDR1 is SGHRS, CDR2 YFSETQ. Trimming left V 2 bases short and J 0 bases short, with 9 bases between. CDR3 residues: CASSFSGDSNQPQHF. For the CDR3, the DNA is TGCGCCAGCAGCTTTTCAGGGGATAGCAATCAGCCCCAGCATTTT.

V gene TRBV5-1 combines with J gene TRBJ2-6; D might be TRBD1 or TRBD2, each matching 5 bases. The germline V gene has CDR1 SGHRS and CDR2 YFSETQ. The CDR3 spans 16 residues. V was cut by 0 bases and J by 0 bases, with 7 bases left in between. Written as DNA, the CDR3 is TGCGCCAGCAGCTTGGGGGACGTCTCTGGGGCCAACGTCCTGACTTTC. Its translation is CASSLGDVSGANVLTF. Full variable domain (remainder filled in from reference TRBV5-1 and TRBJ2-6): KAGVTQTPRYLIKTRGQQVTLSCSPISGHRSVSWYQQTPGQGLQFLFEYFSETQRNKGNFPGRFSGRQFSNSRSEMNVSTLELGDSALYLCASSLGDVSGANVLTFGAGSRLTVL.

This clonotype was seen more than once but under ten times. Because the CDR3 is missing its conserved closing phenylalanine or tryptophan, this is likely a read error. The limits of the CDR3 on the DNA are not certain, so only TCRdb's listed CDR3 is given. This sequence joins TRBV21-1 and TRBJ1-1; the DNA was not used to check the table's D call, TRBD1. TRBV21-1 is described as a pseudogene. From its first to its last residue, the CDR3 has 13 amino acids. CDR3 loop: CASSKGSKKGTGV.

The CDR3 protein is CASSLEWRTRSHEQFF. The DNA for the CDR3 is TGTGCCAGCAGCTTAGAGTGGCGGACCCGAAGCCATGAGCAGTTCTTC. This chain connects TRBV7-2 to TRBJ2-1, with D hard to call. CDR1 is SGHTA and CDR2 is FQGNSA in the germline V gene. This CDR3 region has 16 residues. Between the trimmed V and J ends, which lost 1 base and 8 bases, there was a span of 18 bases.

In its sample, this clonotype was seen a few times. The V call is TRBV5-1, the J call TRBJ2-5; D could derive from TRBD1 or TRBD2 (5 bases each). Between the trimmed V and J ends, which lost 3 bases and 1 base, there was a span of 19 bases. Germline lookup yields CDR1 SGHRS and CDR2 YFSETQ. The CDR3 totals 17 residues. As DNA, the CDR3 is TGCGCCAGCAGCTCCCGGGACCGAGATGATTTCCAAGAGACCCAGTACTTC. This encodes CASSSRDRDDFQETQYF.

The chain recombines TRBV4-2 with TRBJ1-1; D gene uncertain. V was trimmed by 7 bases and J by 3 bases, leaving 12 bases between them. Per the germline V gene, CDR1 is LGHNA and CDR2 is YNFKEQ. There are 13 residues in the CDR3. CDR3: CASTGRVHTEAFF. The CDR3 region has the DNA TGTGCCAGCACCGGACGTGTCCACACTGAAGCTTTCTTT.

The rearrangement uses TRBV4-2 and TRBJ2-7; 7 nucleotides align to TRBD2. CDR3 length equals 15 residues. Germline V gene lookup returns CDR1 LGHNA and CDR2 YNFKEQ. J was trimmed by 2 bases and V by 1 base; bases with no gene match: 5. The CDR3 coding sequence is TGTGCCAGCAGCCAAGTTGCGGGAGAGGCCTACGAGCAGTACTTC. Translation: CASSQVAGEAYEQYF.

The rearrangement links TRBV5-6 to TRBJ1-5, with 7 nucleotides matching TRBD1. Germline V gene sequence: CDR1 SGHDT, CDR2 YYEEEE. The ends lost 4 bases at V and 7 bases at J; junction bases unmatched: 11. The length of the CDR3 is 15 residues. As DNA, the CDR3 is TGTGCCAGCAGCCGGGACAGAGCTAAGGGCCAGCCCCAGCATTTT. Translating gives CASSRDRAKGQPQHF.

The V gene is TRBV5-1, the J gene TRBJ2-7; a possible D gene is TRBD1 (5 bases). The ends were cut back, 1 base at V and 7 bases at J, with 15 bases in the middle. This CDR3 is built from 14 residues. Germline CDR1 SGHRS, CDR2 YFSETQ. DNA of the CDR3: TGCGCCAGCAGCTTGATGGGGCCCGCGGAAGAGCAGTACTTC. It encodes CASSLMGPAEEQYF.

This chain connects TRBV12-3 or TRBV12-4 to TRBJ2-7; TRBD2 is a possible D gene (5 bases). CDR3 length: 15 amino acids. The ends were cut back, 1 base at V and 3 bases at J, with 13 bases in the middle. The DNA of the CDR3 is TGTGCCAGCAGTTTAGGGACCGGGATTTACTACGAGCAGTACTTC. Translated, it gives CASSLGTGIYYEQYF.

The chain links TRBV28 to TRBJ2-1, with 10 nucleotides matching TRBD2. The CDR3 has 21 amino acids. The germline V gene encodes CDR1 MDHEN and CDR2 SYDVKM. Trimming took 4 bases from V and 0 from J; bases not matched to a gene: 18. The CDR3 DNA sequence: TGTGCCAGCAGTTCCCTTAACCCTCCAACTAGCGGGGCGAGCTCCTACAATGAGCAGTTCTTC. Translated, it gives CASSSLNPPTSGASSYNEQFF.

This chain links TRBV4-3 with TRBJ2-1, with TRBD2 matching over 10 bases. Germline values: CDR1 LGHNA, CDR2 YSLEER. CDR3 size: 16 residues. Trimming removed 0 bases from V and 8 bases from J; junction bases left unmatched: 7. For the CDR3, the DNA is TGCGCCAGCAGCCAAGATTGGTCTAGCGGGAGTGATGAGCAGTTCTTC. This translates into CASSQDWSSGSDEQFF.

This rearrangement joins TRBV7-9 to TRBJ2-1; 7 nucleotides align to TRBD2. CDR1 and CDR2 (germline): SEHNR, FQNEAQ (reference sequence). The CDR3 totals 15 residues. Trimming took 5 bases from V and 3 from J; bases not matched to a gene: 7. The CDR3 loop reads CASSTLAASYNEQFF. As DNA, the CDR3 is TGTGCCAGCAGCACCCTAGCGGCCAGCTACAATGAGCAGTTCTTC.

This clonotype was picked up many times. V is TRBV12-3 or TRBV12-4 and J is TRBJ2-1; a possible D gene is TRBD1 (6 bases). The CDR3 contains 13 residues. V lost 7 bases and J lost 7, with 14 bases in between. CDR3 DNA: TGTGCCAGCACCAAGGGGGTCTGGAATGAGCAGTTCTTC. Protein product: CASTKGVWNEQFF.

In its sample, this clonotype was seen once. The chain is built from TRBV27 and TRBJ2-3; 10 bases match TRBD2. CDR1 MNHEY and CDR2 SMNVEV come from the germline V gene (reference sequence). V lost 5 bases to trimming and J lost 6 bases; unmatched junction nucleotides: 11. There are 16 residues in the CDR3. The DNA for the CDR3 is TGTGCCAGCAGTCCCCTTAGCGGGAGGCGTACGGATACGCAGTATTTT. As protein: CASSPLSGRRTDTQYF.